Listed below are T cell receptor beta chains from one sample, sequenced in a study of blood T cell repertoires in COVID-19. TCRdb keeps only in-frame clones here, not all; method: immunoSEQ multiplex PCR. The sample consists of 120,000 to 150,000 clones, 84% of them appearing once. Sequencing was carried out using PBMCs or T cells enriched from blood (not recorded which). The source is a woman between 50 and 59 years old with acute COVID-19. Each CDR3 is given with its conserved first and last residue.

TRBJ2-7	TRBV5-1	CASSAQGGNSYEQYF
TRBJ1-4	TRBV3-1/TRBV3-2	CASSQAGTGAGKLFF
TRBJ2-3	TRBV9	CASSVEVLADTQYF
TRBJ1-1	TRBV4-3	CASSQDLGQGNTEAFF
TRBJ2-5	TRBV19	CASRATGNVRTQYF
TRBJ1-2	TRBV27	CASTSPGEEYGYTF
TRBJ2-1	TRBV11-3	CASSLSGRVNEQFF
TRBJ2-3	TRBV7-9	CASRLSTDTQYF
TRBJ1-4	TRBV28	CASSLYRDLSEKLFF
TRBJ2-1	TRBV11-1	CASSPGDRLSYNEQFF
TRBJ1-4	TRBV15	CATSRDGQNEKLFF
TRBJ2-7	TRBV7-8	CASSYPLAESSYEQYF
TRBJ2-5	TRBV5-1	CASSQDRVGLRETQYF
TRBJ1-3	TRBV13	CASSLETGAGNTIYF
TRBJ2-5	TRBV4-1	CASSPGLAQPSETQYF
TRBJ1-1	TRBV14	CASSLVRLQSEAFF
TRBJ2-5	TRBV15	CATSGTGRIETQYF
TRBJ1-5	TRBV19	CASSIVDRQPQHF
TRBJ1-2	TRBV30	CAWSSWGQGAGGYTF
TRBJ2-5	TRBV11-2	CASSPYSGAQYF
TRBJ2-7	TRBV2	CASKEGRSTYEQYF
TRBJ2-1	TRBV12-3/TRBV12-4	CASSIITRRQFF
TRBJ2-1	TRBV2	CASRPGLSYNEQFF
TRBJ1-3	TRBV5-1	CASRLTSGGNTIYF
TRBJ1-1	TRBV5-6	CASSLDRRRNTEAFF
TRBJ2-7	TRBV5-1	CASSLGGSTSYEQYF
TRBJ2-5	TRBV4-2	CASSQDLASGQETQYF
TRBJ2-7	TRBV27	CASRLAGVDYEQYF
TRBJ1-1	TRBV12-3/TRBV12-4	CASKRGQGFEAFF
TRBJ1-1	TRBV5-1	CASSPPRQSEAAFF
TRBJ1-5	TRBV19	CASNKGVGLNSNQPQHF
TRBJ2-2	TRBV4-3	CASSHKAPGQGTSKGAGELFF
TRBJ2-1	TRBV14	CASSQVAGYEQFF
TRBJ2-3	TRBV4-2	CASSQEPVREGTDTQYF
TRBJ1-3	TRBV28	CASSLQGRNTIYF
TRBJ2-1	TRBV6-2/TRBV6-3	CASSYGASGRVGEQFF
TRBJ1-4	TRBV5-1	CASSLGGPSPGTGPTTNEKLFF
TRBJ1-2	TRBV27	CASLKAGTNGYTF
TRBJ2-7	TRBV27	CASSSRTSGIYEQYF
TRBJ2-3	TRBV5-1	CASSLSGSTSTDTQYF
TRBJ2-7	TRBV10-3	CAISDRGPNEQYF
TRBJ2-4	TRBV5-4	CASSLGQPGENIQYF
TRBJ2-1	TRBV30	CAWHGTSDEQFF
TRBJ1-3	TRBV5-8	CASSLVRFSGNTIYF
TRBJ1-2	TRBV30	CAWGRNYGYTF
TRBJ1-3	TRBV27	CASSPRTASGGNTIYF
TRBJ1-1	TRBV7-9	CASSTRQGSTEAFF
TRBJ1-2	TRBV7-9	CASSSGAGTDGYTF
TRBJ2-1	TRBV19	CASSISDYSSYNEQFF
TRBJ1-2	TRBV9	CASSQLTGNDGYTF
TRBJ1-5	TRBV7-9	CASSLQGGNQPQHF
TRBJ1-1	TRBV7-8	CASSLRPGMDTEAFF
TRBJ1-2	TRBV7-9	CASSLEGAAGYGYTF
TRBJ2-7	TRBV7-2	CASSPQGLSSYEQYF